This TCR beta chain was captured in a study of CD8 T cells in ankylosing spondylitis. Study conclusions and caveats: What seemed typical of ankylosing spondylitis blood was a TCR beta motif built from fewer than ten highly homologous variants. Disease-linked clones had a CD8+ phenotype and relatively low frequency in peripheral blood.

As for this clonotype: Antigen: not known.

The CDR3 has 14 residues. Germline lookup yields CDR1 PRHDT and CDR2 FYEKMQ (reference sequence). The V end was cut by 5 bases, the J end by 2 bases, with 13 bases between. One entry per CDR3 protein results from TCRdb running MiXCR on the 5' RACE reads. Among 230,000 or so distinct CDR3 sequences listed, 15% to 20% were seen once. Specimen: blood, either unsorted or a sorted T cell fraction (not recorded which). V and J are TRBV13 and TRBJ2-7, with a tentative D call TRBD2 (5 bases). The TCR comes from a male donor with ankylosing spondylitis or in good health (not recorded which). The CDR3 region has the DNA TGTGCCAGCAGCGGAGGACTCACTACCTACGAGCAGTACTTC. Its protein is CASSGGLTTYEQYF.